This T cell receptor beta chain came from a study of control samples from healthy donors and cancer patients (dated by TCRdb to the early 2020s). The library relied on the immunoSEQ multiplex PCR assay. As stored in TCRdb, this immuneACCESS dataset retains in-frame rearrangements with V and J assigned. A fraction of the clones does not appear; measured against another copy, unresolved V genes explain less than half of the discrepancy, and the remainder lacks a known reason. The sample has under 300,000 clones on record, about 80% of them singletons. Clones ranked in the top ten supply 13% of the sample. Details on this clone: Its antigen is unknown. The sample holds no much larger clone one base away, and base qualities are not on file.

Per the germline V gene, LGHNA is the CDR1 and YNFKEQ is the CDR2. Trimming costs V 0 bases and J 1 base, and their ends lie 10 bases apart. There are 17 amino acids in the CDR3, from cysteine to phenylalanine inclusive. Only the CDR3 portion is preserved as DNA: 51 bases, with reading frame beginning at the first base. This chain joins TRBV4-2 to TRBJ2-6; the D gene cannot be resolved reliably. The receptor's source is a woman aged 60-75 years with lung cancer. The sequencing input was PBMCs. The encoded CDR3 is CASSQEVYSSGANVLTF. The nucleotide sequence reads TGTGCCAGCAGCCAAGAGGTTTATAGTTCTGGGGCCAACGTCCTGACTTTC.